Listed below are T cell receptor beta chains from one sample, sequenced in a study of T cells in Graves' hyperthyroidism and ophthalmopathy. TCRdb ran MiXCR on the multiplex PCR reads and lists one entry per CDR3 protein. Here the sample spans around 400,000 distinct CDR3 sequences, approximately 25% being singletons. Sequencing input: blood. The receptors were gathered from a man aged 50 to 60 with Graves' hyperthyroidism. Both conserved end residues are part of each CDR3. A D gene is named only where the DNA matches it firmly. Some rows mark clone size as missing; the rest say once, few, many or name a class of expanded clone.

J gene: TRBJ2-7; V gene: TRBV7-2; D gene: NA; CDR3 length: 22; clone size: once; CDR3 DNA: NA; CDR3 protein: CASSFYICSARDPREGSYEQYF
J gene: TRBJ2-5; V gene: TRBV5-5; D gene: NA; CDR3 length: 13; clone size: NA; CDR3 DNA: TGTGCCAGCAGCTTGGATTGGCTCACGACCCAGTACTTC; CDR3 protein: CASSLDWLTTQYF
J gene: TRBJ2-7; V gene: TRBV7-3; D gene: NA; CDR3 length: 14; clone size: many; CDR3 DNA: TGTGCCAGCAGCTTAGCGGGGGCGGGCCACGAGCAGTACTTC; CDR3 protein: CASSLAGAGHEQYF
J gene: TRBJ2-1; V gene: TRBV29-1; D gene: NA; CDR3 length: 13; clone size: few; CDR3 DNA: TGCAGCGACCGGCAGGGCACCTACAATGAGCAGTTCTTC; CDR3 protein: CSDRQGTYNEQFF
J gene: TRBJ2-7; V gene: TRBV20-1; D gene: NA; CDR3 length: 11; clone size: few; CDR3 DNA: TGCAGTGGCCAGACCCCTCGCGAGCAGTACTTC; CDR3 protein: CSGQTPREQYF
J gene: TRBJ1-1; V gene: TRBV12-3/TRBV12-4; D gene: NA; CDR3 length: 15; clone size: NA; CDR3 DNA: TGTGCCAGCAGCGCCGGGACGCTAGGGAAGACTGAAGCTTTCTTT; CDR3 protein: CASSAGTLGKTEAFF
J gene: TRBJ2-3; V gene: TRBV10-3; D gene: TRBD2; CDR3 length: 13; clone size: NA; CDR3 DNA: TGTGCCATCAGTGCCCGGGAGGGAGATACGCAGTATTTT; CDR3 protein: CAISAREGDTQYF
J gene: TRBJ2-1; V gene: TRBV5-1; D gene: TRBD2; CDR3 length: 14; clone size: few; CDR3 DNA: TGCGCCAGCACCTTAGCGGGACCTGACAATGAGCAGTTCTTC; CDR3 protein: CASTLAGPDNEQFF
J gene: TRBJ2-3; V gene: TRBV7-9; D gene: NA; CDR3 length: 16; clone size: few; CDR3 DNA: TGTGCCAGCAGCTCAGGACGTACCCAATTCACAGATACGCAGTATTTT; CDR3 protein: CASSSGRTQFTDTQYF
J gene: TRBJ1-5; V gene: TRBV28; D gene: NA; CDR3 length: 14; clone size: few; CDR3 DNA: TGTGCCAGCAGTTTTATGGGAAGCAATCAGCCCCAGCATTTT; CDR3 protein: CASSFMGSNQPQHF
J gene: TRBJ2-5; V gene: TRBV11-2; D gene: TRBD2; CDR3 length: 17; clone size: NA; CDR3 DNA: TGTGCCAGCAGAGACCTCTCGGGCGGGAGGTTCTGGGAGACCCAGTACTTC; CDR3 protein: CASRDLSGGRFWETQYF
J gene: TRBJ1-3; V gene: TRBV6-1; D gene: NA; CDR3 length: 14; clone size: few; CDR3 DNA: TGTGCCAGCAGGAAGGGTGAGGCTGGAAACACCATATATTTT; CDR3 protein: CASRKGEAGNTIYF
J gene: TRBJ2-3; V gene: TRBV12-3/TRBV12-4; D gene: NA; CDR3 length: 14; clone size: many; CDR3 DNA: TGTGCCAGCAGTTTCTGGCGTAGCACAGATACGCAGTATTTT; CDR3 protein: CASSFWRSTDTQYF
J gene: TRBJ1-1; V gene: TRBV6-1; D gene: NA; CDR3 length: 14; clone size: NA; CDR3 DNA: TGTGCCAGCAGTTCCCGCGCAGGGGACGCTGAAGCTTTCTTT; CDR3 protein: CASSSRAGDAEAFF
J gene: TRBJ2-7; V gene: TRBV29-1; D gene: TRBD2; CDR3 length: 16; clone size: few; CDR3 DNA: TGCAGCGTTGTGCCATGGACTAGCGGGCCGTACTACGAGCAGTACTTC; CDR3 protein: CSVVPWTSGPYYEQYF
J gene: TRBJ2-1; V gene: TRBV13; D gene: NA; CDR3 length: 16; clone size: NA; CDR3 DNA: TGTGCCAGCAGCCCACCAGGGGCGAGCTCCTACAATGAGCAGTTCTTC; CDR3 protein: CASSPPGASSYNEQFF
J gene: TRBJ2-7; V gene: TRBV7-2; D gene: NA; CDR3 length: 15; clone size: NA; CDR3 DNA: TGTGCCAGCAGCTTAGCGGCGGGTGCTGCCTACGAGCAGTACTTC; CDR3 protein: CASSLAAGAAYEQYF
J gene: TRBJ2-1; V gene: TRBV28; D gene: TRBD1; CDR3 length: 12; clone size: many; CDR3 DNA: TGTGCCAGCAGTTCACAGGGGGGTGAGCAGTTCTTC; CDR3 protein: CASSSQGGEQFF
J gene: TRBJ2-1; V gene: TRBV5-5; D gene: TRBD2; CDR3 length: 16; clone size: few; CDR3 DNA: TGTGCCAGCAGCCCGTCACTACTACTAGCGGTGAATGAGCAGTTCTTC; CDR3 protein: CASSPSLLLAVNEQFF
J gene: TRBJ1-2; V gene: TRBV6-1; D gene: TRBD1; CDR3 length: 17; clone size: NA; CDR3 DNA: TGTGCCAGCAGTGCAGGGGCAGGGGGCCGCCTTTCTAGGGGCTACACCTTC; CDR3 protein: CASSAGAGGRLSRGYTF
J gene: TRBJ2-1; V gene: TRBV11-3; D gene: NA; CDR3 length: 15; clone size: few; CDR3 DNA: TGTGCCAGCAGCCACGGGACACCCTCCTACAATGAGCAGTTCTTC; CDR3 protein: CASSHGTPSYNEQFF
J gene: TRBJ2-7; V gene: TRBV5-5; D gene: NA; CDR3 length: 12; clone size: NA; CDR3 DNA: TGTGCCAGCAGCTTGTTCCCTAGAGTGCAGTACTTC; CDR3 protein: CASSLFPRVQYF
J gene: TRBJ2-3; V gene: TRBV5-4; D gene: NA; CDR3 length: 15; clone size: few; CDR3 DNA: TGTGCCAGCAGCTTGCTCCCCGTTAGCACAGATACGCAGTATTTT; CDR3 protein: CASSLLPVSTDTQYF
J gene: TRBJ2-2; V gene: TRBV6-1; D gene: TRBD2; CDR3 length: 15; clone size: few; CDR3 DNA: TGTGCCAGCAGGATTAAAGCGGGAGGGACCGGGGAGCTGTTTTTT; CDR3 protein: CASRIKAGGTGELFF
J gene: TRBJ1-5; V gene: TRBV20-1; D gene: NA; CDR3 length: 16; clone size: NA; CDR3 DNA: TGCAGTGCTAGCGTGGGTATGCCGAGTGGCAATCAGCCCCAGCATTTT; CDR3 protein: CSASVGMPSGNQPQHF
J gene: TRBJ2-5; V gene: TRBV30; D gene: NA; CDR3 length: 11; clone size: NA; CDR3 DNA: TGTGCCTGGAGTGAAAGGGGCCAAGAGTACTTC; CDR3 protein: CAWSERGQEYF
J gene: TRBJ1-5; V gene: TRBV7-8; D gene: TRBD1; CDR3 length: 15; clone size: many; CDR3 DNA: TGTGCCAGCAGCCTAAGCGGGACAGGGAATCAGCCCCAGCATTTT; CDR3 protein: CASSLSGTGNQPQHF
J gene: TRBJ1-5; V gene: TRBV30; D gene: TRBD1; CDR3 length: 13; clone size: few; CDR3 DNA: TGTGCCTGGAGCCCGACAGGGTACCAGCCCCAGCATTTT; CDR3 protein: CAWSPTGYQPQHF
J gene: TRBJ2-7; V gene: TRBV28; D gene: TRBD1; CDR3 length: 16; clone size: many; CDR3 DNA: TGTGCCAGAAGGGACAGGGGGCCGTTTTTGACCTGCGAGCAGTACTTC; CDR3 protein: CARRDRGPFLTCEQYF
J gene: TRBJ1-5; V gene: TRBV30; D gene: NA; CDR3 length: 14; clone size: once; CDR3 DNA: TGTGCCTGGAGTGTCAACAGGGCGGGTCAGCCCCAGCATTTT; CDR3 protein: CAWSVNRAGQPQHF
J gene: TRBJ2-5; V gene: TRBV7-9; D gene: TRBD1; CDR3 length: 15; clone size: many; CDR3 DNA: TGTGCCAGCAGCCCCCCGACAGGGGTCCAAGAGACCCAGTACTTC; CDR3 protein: CASSPPTGVQETQYF
J gene: TRBJ2-3; V gene: TRBV7-8; D gene: TRBD2; CDR3 length: 14; clone size: many; CDR3 DNA: TGTGCCAGCAGTCTAGCGGAAGGCACAGATACGCAGTATTTT; CDR3 protein: CASSLAEGTDTQYF
J gene: TRBJ1-5; V gene: TRBV19; D gene: NA; CDR3 length: 15; clone size: NA; CDR3 DNA: TGTGCCAGTAGTGCCACAGAGGGTCGCAATCAGCCCCAGCATTTT; CDR3 protein: CASSATEGRNQPQHF
J gene: TRBJ1-2; V gene: TRBV10-3; D gene: TRBD1; CDR3 length: 14; clone size: NA; CDR3 DNA: TGTGCCACCAGAAGGGACAGTCCTAACTATGGCTACACCTTC; CDR3 protein: CATRRDSPNYGYTF
J gene: TRBJ2-7; V gene: TRBV28; D gene: TRBD1; CDR3 length: 11; clone size: NA; CDR3 DNA: TGTGCCAGCAGTTTCGGGACAGGGCTGTACTTC; CDR3 protein: CASSFGTGLYF
J gene: TRBJ2-5; V gene: TRBV5-1; D gene: NA; CDR3 length: 16; clone size: NA; CDR3 DNA: TGCGCCAGCAGCTTGGAAGGAGGGGCGGTCCAAGAGACCCAGTACTTC; CDR3 protein: CASSLEGGAVQETQYF
J gene: TRBJ1-1; V gene: TRBV24-1; D gene: NA; CDR3 length: 13; clone size: NA; CDR3 DNA: TGTGCCACCGTAAAGGGACAATACACTGAAGCTTTCTTT; CDR3 protein: CATVKGQYTEAFF
J gene: TRBJ2-1; V gene: TRBV7-2; D gene: TRBD2; CDR3 length: 15; clone size: NA; CDR3 DNA: TGTGCCAGCAGCTTAGGGACTAGCGGGTGGGATGAGCAGTTCTTC; CDR3 protein: CASSLGTSGWDEQFF
J gene: TRBJ2-2; V gene: TRBV12-3/TRBV12-4; D gene: NA; CDR3 length: 15; clone size: NA; CDR3 DNA: TGTGCCAGCAGTTTAGTCAGGGTGGGCACCGGGGAGCTGTTTTTT; CDR3 protein: CASSLVRVGTGELFF
J gene: TRBJ2-3; V gene: TRBV12-3/TRBV12-4; D gene: NA; CDR3 length: 14; clone size: few; CDR3 DNA: TGTGCCAGCAGCCCTCTAGGCCAGACAGATACGCAGTATTTT; CDR3 protein: CASSPLGQTDTQYF
J gene: TRBJ2-5; V gene: TRBV28; D gene: NA; CDR3 length: 15; clone size: once; CDR3 DNA: TGTGCCAGCAGCCAAATACAGGGATTGGTAGAGACCCAGTACTTC; CDR3 protein: CASSQIQGLVETQYF
J gene: TRBJ1-1; V gene: TRBV19; D gene: NA; CDR3 length: 12; clone size: NA; CDR3 DNA: TGTGCCAGTAGTATCAGACCCCAGAAGGCTTTCTTT; CDR3 protein: CASSIRPQKAFF
J gene: TRBJ2-3; V gene: TRBV24-1; D gene: TRBD2; CDR3 length: 16; clone size: NA; CDR3 DNA: TGTGCCACCAGTGATTATTCACTAGCGGGAGATTCTACGCAGTATTTT; CDR3 protein: CATSDYSLAGDSTQYF
J gene: TRBJ1-1; V gene: TRBV29-1; D gene: TRBD1; CDR3 length: 15; clone size: NA; CDR3 DNA: TGCAGCGTCCGGGACAGGGTTGGATCTGACACTGAAGCTTTCTTT; CDR3 protein: CSVRDRVGSDTEAFF
J gene: TRBJ1-3; V gene: TRBV6-1; D gene: NA; CDR3 length: 17; clone size: many; CDR3 DNA: TGTGCCAGCAGCGAACTACCGGGACACCGCTCTGGAAACACCATATATTTT; CDR3 protein: CASSELPGHRSGNTIYF
J gene: TRBJ2-7; V gene: TRBV2; D gene: NA; CDR3 length: 13; clone size: many; CDR3 DNA: TGTGCCAGCAGTGGACTAGGCTCCTACGAGCAGTACTTC; CDR3 protein: CASSGLGSYEQYF
J gene: TRBJ2-1; V gene: TRBV3-1; D gene: NA; CDR3 length: 13; clone size: NA; CDR3 DNA: TGTGCCAGCAGCCACCCCCCCGGTCGGGAGCAGTTCTTC; CDR3 protein: CASSHPPGREQFF
J gene: TRBJ2-2; V gene: TRBV6-1; D gene: TRBD2; CDR3 length: 15; clone size: NA; CDR3 DNA: TGTGCCAGCAGGATGACTAGCTCGGTCGCCGGGGAGCTGTTTTTT; CDR3 protein: CASRMTSSVAGELFF
J gene: TRBJ2-5; V gene: TRBV27; D gene: NA; CDR3 length: 14; clone size: few; CDR3 DNA: TGTGCCAGCAGAACCAGGGGGGTCGTGGAGACCCAGTACTTC; CDR3 protein: CASRTRGVVETQYF